This T cell receptor (beta chain) was recorded in a study of B cell selection in AIRE deficiency. Study-wide results and limits: CDR3s were shorter in shared Treg sequences, reflecting few non-templated nucleotide insertions. Only roughly 9% of approximately 3,700 shared Treg sequences were patient-specific; roughly 30% healthy-specific.

Germline values: CDR1 MGHDK, CDR2 SYGVNS. This CDR3 region has 11 residues. Losses at the gene ends were 11 bases for V and 4 bases for J; bases not matched to a gene: 3. As regards this clone: What it binds is unknown.

Sorted regulatory T cells were CD4-positive, CD25-high and CD127-low or negative. Control samples were from healthy, unrelated donors. Assay used: immunoSEQ multiplex PCR; TCRdb lists only in-frame clones, some missing. In the table there are 28,000 or so clones, roughly 90% of which are singletons. The sequencing sample was made of CD4+CD25+ Tregs sorted from PBMCs. The chain uses TRBV25-1 and TRBJ2-5; 8 bases line up with TRBD1. This clonotype originated in a human donor in good health. The CDR3: CAGGTGETQYF. The CDR3 coding sequence is TGTGCCGGCGGGACAGGAGAGACCCAGTACTTC. The full variable domain, rest sourced from reference TRBV25-1 and TRBJ2-5, is EADIYQTPRYLVIGTGKKITLECSQTMGHDKMYWYQQDPGMELHLIHYSYGVNSTEKGDLSSESTVSRIRTEHFPLTLESARPSHTSQYLCAGGTGETQYFGPGTRLLVL.